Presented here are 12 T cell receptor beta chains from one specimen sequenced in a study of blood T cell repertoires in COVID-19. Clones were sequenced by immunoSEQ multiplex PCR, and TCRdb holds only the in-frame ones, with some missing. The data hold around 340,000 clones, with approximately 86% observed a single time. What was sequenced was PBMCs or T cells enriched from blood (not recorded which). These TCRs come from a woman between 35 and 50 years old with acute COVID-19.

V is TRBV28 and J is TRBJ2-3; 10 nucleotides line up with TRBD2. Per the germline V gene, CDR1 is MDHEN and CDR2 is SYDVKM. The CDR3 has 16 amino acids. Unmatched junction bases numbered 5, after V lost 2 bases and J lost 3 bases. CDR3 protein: CASSLPPSGRTDTQYF. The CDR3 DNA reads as TGTGCCAGCAGTTTACCCCCTAGCGGGAGAACAGATACGCAGTATTTT.

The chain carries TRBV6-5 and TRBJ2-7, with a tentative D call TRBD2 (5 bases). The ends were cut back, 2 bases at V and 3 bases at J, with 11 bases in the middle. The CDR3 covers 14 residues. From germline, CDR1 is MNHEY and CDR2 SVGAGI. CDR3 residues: CASSYRTGIYEQYF. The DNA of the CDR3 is TGTGCCAGCAGTTACAGGACGGGGATCTACGAGCAGTACTTC.

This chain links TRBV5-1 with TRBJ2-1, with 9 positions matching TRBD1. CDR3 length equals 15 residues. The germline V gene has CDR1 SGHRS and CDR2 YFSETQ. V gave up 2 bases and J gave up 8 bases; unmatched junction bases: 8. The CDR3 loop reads CASSLTGTGYYEQFF. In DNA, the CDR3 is TGCGCCAGCAGCTTAACCGGGACAGGGTATTATGAGCAGTTCTTC.

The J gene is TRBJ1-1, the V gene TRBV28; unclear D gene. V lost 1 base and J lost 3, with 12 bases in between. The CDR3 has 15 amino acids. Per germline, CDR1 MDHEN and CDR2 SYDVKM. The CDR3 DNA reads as TGTGCCAGCAGTTTATATCAGGCCGGGGACACTGAAGCTTTCTTT. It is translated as CASSLYQAGDTEAFF.

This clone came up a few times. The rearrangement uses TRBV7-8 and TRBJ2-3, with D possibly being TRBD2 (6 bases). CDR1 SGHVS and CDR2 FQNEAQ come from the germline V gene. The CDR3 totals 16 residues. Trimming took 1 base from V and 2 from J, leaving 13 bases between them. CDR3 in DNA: TGTGCCAGCAGCTTAGGGGACTCCGGAGCCACAGATACGCAGTATTTT. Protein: CASSLGDSGATDTQYF. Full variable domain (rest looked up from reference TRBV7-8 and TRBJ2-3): GAGVSQSPRYKVAKRGQDVALRCDPISGHVSLFWYQQALGQGPEFLTYFQNEAQLDKSGLPSDRFFAERPEGSVSTLKIQRTQQEDSAVYLCASSLGDSGATDTQYFGPGTRLTVL.

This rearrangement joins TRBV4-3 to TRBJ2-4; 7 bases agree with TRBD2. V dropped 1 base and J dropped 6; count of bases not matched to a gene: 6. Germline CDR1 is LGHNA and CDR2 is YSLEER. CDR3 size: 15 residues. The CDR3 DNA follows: TGCGCCAGCAGCCAAGCCCCGACTAGCAGAAACATTCAGTACTTC. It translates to CASSQAPTSRNIQYF.

The CDR3 region is CASSISQDYGYTF. In DNA, the CDR3 is TGTGCCAGTAGTATTTCCCAGGACTATGGCTACACCTTC. J is TRBJ1-2 and V is TRBV19; D remains unclear. The CDR3 consists of 13 residues. Germline CDR1 is LNHDA and CDR2 is SQIVND (reference sequence). Trimming took 3 bases from V and 3 from J, leaving 8 bases between them.

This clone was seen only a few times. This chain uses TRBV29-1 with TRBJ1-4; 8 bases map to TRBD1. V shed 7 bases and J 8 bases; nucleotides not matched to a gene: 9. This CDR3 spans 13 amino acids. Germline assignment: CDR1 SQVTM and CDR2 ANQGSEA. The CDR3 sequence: CSASGGPLEKLFF. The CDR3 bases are TGCAGCGCCTCAGGGGGCCCCCTGGAAAAACTGTTTTTT.

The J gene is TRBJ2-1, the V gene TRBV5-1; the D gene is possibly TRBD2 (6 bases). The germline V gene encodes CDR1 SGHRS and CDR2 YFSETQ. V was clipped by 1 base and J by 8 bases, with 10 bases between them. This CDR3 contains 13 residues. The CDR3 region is CASSLRRADEQFF. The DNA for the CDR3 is TGCGCCAGCAGCTTGCGGAGGGCGGATGAGCAGTTCTTC. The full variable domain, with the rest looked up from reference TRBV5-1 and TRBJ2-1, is KAGVTQTPRYLIKTRGQQVTLSCSPISGHRSVSWYQQTPGQGLQFLFEYFSETQRNKGNFPGRFSGRQFSNSRSEMNVSTLELGDSALYLCASSLRRADEQFFGPGTRLTVL.

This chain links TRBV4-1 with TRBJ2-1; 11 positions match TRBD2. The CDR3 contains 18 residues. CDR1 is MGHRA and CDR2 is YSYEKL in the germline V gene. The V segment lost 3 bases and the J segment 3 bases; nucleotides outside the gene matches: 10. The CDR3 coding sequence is TGCGCCAGCAGCCATGCCCCGGGACTAGCGGACCTCTACAATGAGCAGTTCTTC. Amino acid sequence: CASSHAPGLADLYNEQFF.

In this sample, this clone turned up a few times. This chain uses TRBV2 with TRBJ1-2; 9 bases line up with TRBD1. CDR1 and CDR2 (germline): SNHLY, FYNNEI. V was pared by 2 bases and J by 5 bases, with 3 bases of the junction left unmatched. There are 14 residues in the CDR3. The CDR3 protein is CASSENRGRYGYTF. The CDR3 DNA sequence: TGTGCCAGCAGTGAAAACAGGGGGCGGTATGGCTACACCTTC.

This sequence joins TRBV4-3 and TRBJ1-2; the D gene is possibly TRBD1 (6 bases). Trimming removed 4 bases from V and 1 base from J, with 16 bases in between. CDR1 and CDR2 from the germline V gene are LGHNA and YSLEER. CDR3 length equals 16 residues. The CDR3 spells CASSRRRTADNYGYTF. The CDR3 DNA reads TGCGCCAGCAGCCGTCGTCGGACAGCCGATAACTATGGCTACACCTTC.